The 31 T cell receptor beta chains reported below all come from one sample, sequenced in a study of identical twins (dated by TCRdb to about 2016). Receptor libraries were prepared by 5' RACE. Instrument used: Illumina HiSeq 2000. TCRdb ran its own pipeline on the public reads, namely fastp trimming at Q25 and MiXCR clone calling, and kept in-frame beta chains. Here each entry gathers all rows of one CDR3 protein and keeps the most common genes and DNA. Present in this sample are just under 650,000 distinct CDR3 sequences, less than 9% of which were seen just once. The ten largest make up roughly 1.5% of the sample. Another study also made use of these data, one on yellow fever vaccine responses in identical twins.

The source material was PBMCs. The receptors here all came from a woman in her late teens or twenties in good health.

At least ten counts were recorded for this clonotype. The CDR3 is CATSREIIQETQYF. In DNA form, the CDR3 reads TGTGCCACCAGCAGAGAGATTATACAAGAGACCCAGTACTTC. The genes are TRBV15 and TRBJ2-5; D unresolved. The CDR3 contains 14 residues. CDR1 is LNHNV and CDR2 is YYDKDF in the germline V gene (reference sequence). Trimming removed 0 bases from V and 2 bases from J, with 7 bases in between.

This clonotype showed up many times. The chain links TRBV11-2 to TRBJ2-3; D possibly corresponds to TRBD1 (5 bases). Trimming pared 5 bases from V and 4 bases from J, leaving 19 bases between. The germline CDR1 and CDR2 sequences are SGHAT and FQNNGV. This CDR3 region has 16 residues. The CDR3 DNA follows: TGTGCCAGCAGCCTCATCCCAGCAGGGATTGCAGATACGCAGTATTTT. As protein: CASSLIPAGIADTQYF.

This clonotype came up a few times. The chain joins TRBV12-3 or TRBV12-4 to TRBJ2-1, with a tentative D call TRBD2 (5 bases). Trimming left V 4 bases short and J 7 bases short, with 11 bases between. The CDR3 has 13 residues. Written as DNA, the CDR3 is TGTGCCAGCAGTTCGGGATTTGGGAATGAGCAGTTCTTC. Protein product: CASSSGFGNEQFF.

The J gene is TRBJ2-7, the V gene TRBV4-1, with 9 nucleotides matching TRBD2. Germline V gene sequence: CDR1 MGHRA, CDR2 YSYEKL. The CDR3 totals 15 residues. V dropped 4 bases and J dropped 2; count of bases not matched to a gene: 6. This CDR3 reads CASSPAASGTYEQYF. The CDR3 DNA follows: TGCGCCAGCAGCCCAGCGGCTAGCGGGACCTACGAGCAGTACTTC.

Many counts were recorded for this clonotype. The rearrangement links TRBV5-5 to TRBJ1-1; D gene uncertain. The CDR3 consists of 13 residues. Germline V lookup: CDR1 SGHKS, CDR2 YYEKEE (reference sequence). V shed 5 bases and J shed 1 base, with 9 bases lying between them. CDR3: CASRQHTNTEAFF. The CDR3 bases are TGTGCCAGCAGGCAACATACGAACACTGAAGCTTTCTTT.

This clonotype was seen many times. The chain is built from TRBV27 and TRBJ1-5, with 8 bases aligning to TRBD1. After removal of 3 bases from V and 3 bases from J, the junction contained 4 bases not matched to a gene. There are 15 residues in the CDR3. Germline CDR1 and CDR2: MNHEY and SMNVEV (reference sequence). CDR3 nucleotides: TGTGCCAGCAGTTTCACAGGGGGTTCCAATCAGCCCCAGCATTTT. It codes for CASSFTGGSNQPQHF.

This clonotype was seen only a few times. The V and J genes are TRBV7-6 and TRBJ2-6; D is ambiguous. V was cut by 3 bases and J by 0 bases, with 9 bases left in between. CDR3 length: 16 amino acids. Germline loops: CDR1 SGHVS, CDR2 FNYEAQ. CDR3 DNA sequence: TGTGCCAGCAGCTTTAATATGTACTCTGGGGCCAACGTCCTGACTTTC. Translation gives CASSFNMYSGANVLTF. Complete variable domain (other parts from reference TRBV7-6 and TRBJ2-6): GAGVSQSPRYKVTKRGQDVALRCDPISGHVSLYWYRQALGQGPEFLTYFNYEAQQDKSGLPNDRFSAERPEGSISTLTIQRTEQRDSAMYRCASSFNMYSGANVLTFGAGSRLTVL.

The CDR3 sequence: CASTVTSGTSYEQYF. CDR3 DNA sequence: TGTGCCAGCACCGTGACTAGCGGCACCTCCTACGAGCAGTACTTC. The rearrangement joins TRBV11-3 to TRBJ2-7; 9 positions agree with TRBD2. CDR3 length: 15 residues. The germline gives CDR1 SGHNT, CDR2 YENEEA. V lost 7 bases, J lost 0 bases, and 7 bases stayed unmatched.

In its sample, this clonotype was seen many times. The chain employs TRBV6-1 and TRBJ2-7; D is unresolved. V shed 3 bases and J shed 4 bases, with 10 bases lying between them. Germline assignment: CDR1 MNHNS and CDR2 SASEGT. The CDR3 spans 13 residues. CDR3 nucleotides: TGTGCCAGCAGTGAGGGGTATTTTTACGAGCAGTACGTC. Translated: CASSEGYFYEQYV.

The rearrangement uses TRBV28 and TRBJ2-7, with no clear D. The ends were cut back, 2 bases at V and 2 bases at J, with 7 bases in the middle. The CDR3 is 13 residues long. Germline V gene lookup returns CDR1 MDHEN and CDR2 SYDVKM. CDR3 bases: TGTGCCAGCAGTTTAAGGCTAACCTACGAGCAGTACTTC. This translates into CASSLRLTYEQYF.

The chain is built from TRBV7-3 and TRBJ2-2; 8 bases are a match to TRBD2. Per germline, CDR1 SGHTA and CDR2 FQGTGA. The CDR3 sequence is 16 residues long. The V segment lost 5 bases and the J segment 4 bases; nucleotides outside the gene matches: 9. In nucleotides, the CDR3 is TGTGCCAGCAGCCCCCAAGCGGGAGCTATCACCGGGGAGCTGTTTTTT. It specifies CASSPQAGAITGELFF.

This clonotype was picked up many times. The rearrangement uses TRBV28 and TRBJ2-7; 9 bases align to TRBD1. CDR1 is MDHEN and CDR2 is SYDVKM in the germline V gene. CDR3 length: 15 residues. Losses at the gene ends were 7 bases for V and 1 base for J; bases not matched to a gene: 8. As DNA, the CDR3 is TGTGCCAGCACTATTGCCGGGACAGGGTCCTACGAGCAGTACTTC. Amino acid sequence: CASTIAGTGSYEQYF.

The table lists this clonotype with a few counts. The V gene is TRBV5-5, the J gene TRBJ2-6; perhaps TRBD1 as D (6 bases). With 3 bases removed from V and 3 bases from J, the gap between germline ends came to 13 bases. The germline CDR1 and CDR2 sequences are SGHKS and YYEKEE (reference sequence). CDR3 length: 16 residues. This CDR3 reads CASSWGQGSGANVLTF. CDR3 nucleotides: TGTGCCAGCAGCTGGGGGCAGGGGAGTGGGGCCAACGTCCTGACTTTC.

This clonotype was recorded a few times. The CDR3 coding sequence is TGTGCCAGCAGTTTCGACGTTTTAACTAACTATGGCTACACCTTC. This codes for CASSFDVLTNYGYTF. This chain links TRBV12-3 or TRBV12-4 with TRBJ1-2; D unclear. Trimming cost V 3 bases and J 0 bases, with 11 bases left between them. The CDR3 runs to 15 residues.

The table lists this clonotype with a few counts. The rearrangement links TRBV5-5 to TRBJ1-2, with 7 bases that match TRBD1. The CDR3 has 12 residues. Germline-derived CDR1 and CDR2 are SGHKS and YYEKEE (reference sequence). With V trimmed by 5 bases and J by 6 bases, 4 bases remained unmatched. The CDR3 DNA follows: TGTGCCAGCAGGGGGACAGAGGATGGCTACACCTTC. Its protein is CASRGTEDGYTF.

This clonotype was observed at least ten times. The J gene is TRBJ2-4, the V gene TRBV24-1; a possible D gene is TRBD1 (5 bases). Trimming removed 4 bases from V and 8 bases from J, with 14 bases in between. Germline V gene lookup returns CDR1 KGHDR and CDR2 SFDVKD. This CDR3 is 14 amino acids long. CDR3 sequence reads: CATSDPRDLDIQYF. The CDR3 DNA is TGTGCCACCAGTGACCCCAGGGATTTGGACATTCAGTACTTC.

This sequence joins TRBV12-3 or TRBV12-4 and TRBJ1-1; no definite D call. The V gene lost 4 bases and the J gene lost 0 bases, with 6 bases spanning the gap. The CDR3 is 13 residues long. CDR3 in amino acids: CASSYFMNTEAFF. As DNA, the CDR3 is TGTGCCAGCAGTTATTTTATGAACACTGAAGCTTTCTTT.

At least ten counts were recorded for this clonotype. The V and J genes are TRBV16 and TRBJ1-2; 8 nucleotides line up with TRBD1. Trimming removed 4 bases from V and 3 bases from J; junction bases left unmatched: 10. CDR1 is KGHSY and CDR2 is FQNENV in the germline V gene. The CDR3 runs 16 residues. For the CDR3, the DNA is TGTGCCAGCAGCCCGATCCCCAACAGGGGGGACTATGGCTACACCTTC. It codes for CASSPIPNRGDYGYTF.

This clonotype was seen a handful of times. The chain is built from TRBV6-1 and TRBJ1-4; tentatively, D is TRBD1 (5 bases). Trimming stripped 6 bases from V and 7 bases from J, with 18 bases between. This CDR3 region has 15 residues. The germline V gene encodes CDR1 MNHNS and CDR2 SASEGT. The DNA for the CDR3 is TGTGCCAGCAGCCGGGCTGGGGGGAATTCTGAAAAACTGTTTTTT. Translated, it gives CASSRAGGNSEKLFF.

A few counts support this clonotype. As DNA, the CDR3 is TGTGCCAGCAGCCAAGAAGGGGGAGGGTCCGAGCAGTACGTC. This sequence encodes CASSQEGGGSEQYV. The chain combines TRBV3-1 with TRBJ2-7, with a weak D call TRBD2 (7 bases). CDR1 and CDR2 from the germline V gene are LGHDT and YNNKEL (reference sequence). The CDR3 loop spans 14 amino acids. The V gene lost 0 bases and the J gene lost 6 bases, with 12 bases spanning the gap.

The chain is built from TRBV5-1 and TRBJ2-2, with a possible D match to TRBD1 (6 bases). The CDR3 totals 16 residues. The V gene lost 4 bases and the J gene lost 1 base, with 14 bases spanning the gap. From germline, CDR1 is SGHRS and CDR2 YFSETQ. CDR3 sequence reads: CASSVYGGLNTGELFF. In nucleotides, the CDR3 is TGCGCCAGCAGCGTTTATGGGGGCTTGAACACCGGGGAGCTGTTTTTT.

In this sample, this clonotype turned up a few times. The chain employs TRBV19 and TRBJ1-2, with TRBD1 as a possible D gene (6 bases). With 9 bases removed from V and 8 bases from J, the gap between germline ends came to 25 bases. Germline V gene lookup returns CDR1 LNHDA and CDR2 SQIVND (reference sequence). CDR3 length: 15 amino acids. CDR3 amino acids: CARPAGTRDYGGYTF. The CDR3, as DNA: TGTGCCAGGCCCGCGGGGACAAGGGATTATGGCGGCTACACCTTC.

The chain is built from TRBV11-2 and TRBJ2-1; 8 bases match TRBD2. The V and J ends lost 1 base and 6 bases, in that order; junction bases with no gene match: 5. The CDR3 has 15 residues. The germline V gene has CDR1 SGHAT and CDR2 FQNNGV. The CDR3 region is CASSLAVAGSNEQFF. The CDR3 region has the DNA TGTGCCAGCAGCTTAGCAGTAGCGGGGAGCAATGAGCAGTTCTTC.

The chain has TRBV15 and TRBJ2-2; TRBD2 aligns across 7 bases. There are 14 residues in the CDR3. V was pared by 6 bases and J by 5 bases, with 6 bases of the junction left unmatched. Germline lookup yields CDR1 LNHNV and CDR2 YYDKDF (reference sequence). The CDR3 DNA follows: TGTGCCACCAGTGTCGGGGGGAGAACCGGGGAGCTGTTTTTT. Encoded protein: CATSVGGRTGELFF.

CDR3 nucleotides: TGTGCCAGTAGTATAGTTCTCGCGGGGGCAAACAATGAGCAGTTCTTC. Translating gives CASSIVLAGANNEQFF. This chain uses TRBV19 with TRBJ2-1, with D perhaps matching TRBD2 (7 bases). Germline V CDR1 and CDR2: LNHDA, SQIVND (reference sequence). V was shortened by 1 base and J by 5 bases, with 15 bases between the two germline ends. The CDR3 covers 16 residues.

The CDR3 nucleotides read TGCAGTGCTAGGGGGACAGGCGGCTACACCTTC. Its translation: CSARGTGGYTF. The chain carries TRBV20-1 and TRBJ1-2, with 8 bases that match TRBD1. The germline V gene encodes CDR1 DFQATT and CDR2 SNEGSKA (reference sequence). CDR3 length: 11 amino acids. V trimming: 3 bases; J trimming: 8 bases; junction bases outside the gene matches: 2.

The CDR3 region is CASSEAWASRGDEQFF. The CDR3 bases are TGTGCCAGCAGTGAAGCGTGGGCTAGCCGGGGGGATGAGCAGTTCTTC. This rearrangement joins TRBV2 to TRBJ2-1; 7 bases match TRBD2. The germline CDR1 and CDR2 sequences are SNHLY and FYNNEI. The V and J ends lost 0 bases and 8 bases, in that order; junction bases with no gene match: 10. The CDR3 sequence is 16 residues long. Using reference TRBV2 and TRBJ2-1 for the parts outside the CDR3, the full variable domain is EPEVTQTPSHQVTQMGQEVILRCVPISNHLYFYWYRQILGQKVEFLVSFYNNEISEKSEIFDDQFSVERPDGSNFTLKIRSTKLEDSAMYFCASSEAWASRGDEQFFGPGTRLTVL.

This clonotype turned up a few times. The V and J genes are TRBV4-1 and TRBJ2-3, with TRBD2 matching 9 bases. From germline, CDR1 is MGHRA and CDR2 YSYEKL. J was trimmed by 3 bases and V by 1 base; bases with no gene match: 5. The CDR3 consists of 16 residues. For the CDR3, the DNA is TGCGCCAGCAGCCAAGGTAGCGGGAGTAGGACAGATACGCAGTATTTT. Translation: CASSQGSGSRTDTQYF.

This clonotype was detected many times. V usage is TRBV12-3 or TRBV12-4 and J usage is TRBJ2-7, with 7 nucleotides matching TRBD1. The CDR3 has 12 amino acids. V was pared by 3 bases and J by 6 bases, with 2 bases of the junction left unmatched. The CDR3 reads CASSLRTGEQYF. CDR3 DNA: TGTGCCAGCAGTTTGCGGACAGGCGAGCAGTACTTC.

This clonotype was counted at least ten times. The genes are TRBV5-1 and TRBJ2-3; no reliable D call. The germline gives CDR1 SGHRS, CDR2 YFSETQ. The V gene lost 4 bases and the J gene lost 1 base, with 7 bases spanning the gap. The CDR3 sequence is 13 residues long. The CDR3 reads CASSNRGTDTQYF. DNA for the CDR3: TGCGCCAGCAGCAATAGGGGCACAGATACGCAGTATTTT.

V usage is TRBV20-1 and J usage is TRBJ2-7; 11 nucleotides align to TRBD2. The CDR3 runs to 17 residues. The V gene's germline CDR1 is DFQATT and CDR2 SNEGSKA (reference sequence). V lost 0 bases and J lost 2; bases outside the gene matches: 9. This chain's CDR3 is CSARDREGLAEAYEQYF. DNA for the CDR3: TGCAGTGCTAGAGATCGAGAGGGACTAGCGGAGGCCTACGAGCAGTACTTC.